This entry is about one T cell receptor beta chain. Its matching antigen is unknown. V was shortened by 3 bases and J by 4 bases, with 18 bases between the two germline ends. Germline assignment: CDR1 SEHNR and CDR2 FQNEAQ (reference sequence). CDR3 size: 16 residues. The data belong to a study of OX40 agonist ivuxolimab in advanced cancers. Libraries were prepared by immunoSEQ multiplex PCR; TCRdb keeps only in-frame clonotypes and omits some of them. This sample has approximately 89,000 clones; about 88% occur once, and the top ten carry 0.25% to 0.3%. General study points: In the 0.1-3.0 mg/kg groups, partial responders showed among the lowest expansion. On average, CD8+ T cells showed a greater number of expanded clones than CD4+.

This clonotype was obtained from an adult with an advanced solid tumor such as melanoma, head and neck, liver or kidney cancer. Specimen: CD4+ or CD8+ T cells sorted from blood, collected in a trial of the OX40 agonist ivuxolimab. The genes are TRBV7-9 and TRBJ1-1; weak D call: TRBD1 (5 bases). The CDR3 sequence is CASSLGGSGGGTEAFF. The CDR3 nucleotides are TGTGCCAGCAGCTTGGGCGGCTCTGGCGGGGGCACTGAAGCTTTCTTT.